This T cell receptor (beta chain) was sequenced for a study of T cell repertoires in cytomegalovirus infection. TCRdb re-called the reads with MiXCR, one entry per CDR3 protein. The table lists approximately 290,000 distinct CDR3 sequences, roughly 23% of them singletons. This CDR3 comprises 15 residues. The V and J ends lost 5 bases and 0 bases respectively, with 14 bases between them. Germline lookup yields CDR1 SGHAT and CDR2 FQNNGV. V gene TRBV11-2 combines with J gene TRBJ2-7; D possibly corresponds to TRBD2 (5 bases). Sequencing input: PBMCs. The origin of this receptor is a human donor in good health (CMV status not recorded). Some clones in this sample may be carry-over from other donors' samples. This CDR3 reads CASSPRTGISYEQYF. In DNA, the CDR3 is TGTGCCAGCAGCCCCCGGACTGGAATCTCCTACGAGCAGTACTTC.